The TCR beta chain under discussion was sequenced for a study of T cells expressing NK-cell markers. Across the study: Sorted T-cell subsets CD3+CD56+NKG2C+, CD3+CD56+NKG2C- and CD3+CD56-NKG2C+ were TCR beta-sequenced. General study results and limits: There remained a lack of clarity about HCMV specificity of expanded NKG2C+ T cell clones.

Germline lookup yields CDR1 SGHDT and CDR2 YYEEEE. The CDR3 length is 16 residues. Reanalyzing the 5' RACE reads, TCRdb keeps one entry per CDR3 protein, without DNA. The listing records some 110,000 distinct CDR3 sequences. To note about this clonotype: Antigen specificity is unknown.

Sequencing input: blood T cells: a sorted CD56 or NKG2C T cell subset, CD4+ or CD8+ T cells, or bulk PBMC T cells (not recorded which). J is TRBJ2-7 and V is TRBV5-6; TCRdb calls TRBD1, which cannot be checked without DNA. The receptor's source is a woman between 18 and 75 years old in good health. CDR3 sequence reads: CASSPSGVWWPYEQYF.